This passage covers 21 T cell receptor beta chains from one sample sequenced in a study of blood T cells in healthy people across ages. Then a second PCR, running roughly 7 to 11 cycles, was carried out with a sample-barcoded 5' primer and a J-beta primer mix. TCRdb reanalysed the 5' RACE reads using MiXCR and keeps one entry per CDR3 protein. Of approximately 900,000 distinct CDR3 sequences detected, 40% to 60% appear once; the ten largest clones hold around an eighth. Sample: blood. Receptor source: a man younger than 40 in good health.

Details on this clonotype: The junction differs from germline at one of its ends, possibly a read error. J is TRBJ2-5 and V is TRBV7-2; D remains ambiguous. Near its end, the DNA agrees better with TRBJ2-7, so the J call may be wrong. There are 13 residues in the CDR3. In germline, CDR1 is SGHTA, CDR2 FQGNSA. CDR3: CAISLIGDHEQYF. CDR3 nucleotide sequence: TGTGCCATCAGCTTAATAGGCGACCACGAGCAGTACTTC.

A remark on this clonotype: Germline and junction disagree at one end, which may indicate a read error. The chain recombines TRBV6-1 with TRBJ2-5; 9 positions match TRBD1. The CDR3 sequence is 15 residues long. CDR1 and CDR2 from the germline V gene are MNHNS and SASEGT. The CDR3 region is CASSDRGLIGETQYF. The CDR3 bases are TGCGCCAGCAGTGACAGGGGGTTAATAGGGGAGACCCAGTACTTC.

V gene TRBV5-1 combines with J gene TRBJ2-4, with 9 bases lining up with TRBD1. The DNA end is more similar to TRBJ2-7, so the J call may be wrong. Germline CDR1 SGHRS, CDR2 YFSETQ. This CDR3 is 14 amino acids long. CDR3 residues: CASAATGQGYEQYF. As DNA, the CDR3 is TGCGCCAGCGCCGCTACGGGACAGGGCTACGAGCAGTACTTC.

This chain links TRBV11-3 with TRBJ2-7; possibly TRBD2 for D (6 bases). Germline CDR1 SGHNT, CDR2 YENEEA. The V and J ends lost 4 bases and 2 bases respectively, with 15 bases between them. The CDR3 contains 15 residues. The CDR3 protein is CASSSGGGPTYEQYF. As DNA, the CDR3 is TGTGCCAGCAGCTCTGGGGGAGGACCGACCTACGAGCAGTACTTC. Combining the CDR3 with reference TRBV11-3 and TRBJ2-7 gives the whole variable domain EAGVVQSPRYKIIEKKQPVAFWCNPISGHNTLYWYLQNLGQGPELLIRYENEEAVDDSQLPKDRFSAERLKGVDSTLKIQPAELGDSAVYLCASSSGGGPTYEQYFGPGTRLTVT.

This clonotype was detected a few times. The J gene is TRBJ2-7, the V gene TRBV4-1; a possible D gene is TRBD2 (6 bases). Germline V gene lookup returns CDR1 MGHRA and CDR2 YSYEKL. This CDR3 is built from 16 residues. With 0 bases removed from V and 0 bases from J, the gap between germline ends came to 12 bases. In nucleotides, the CDR3 is TGCGCCAGCAGCCAAGAGGCAGCGGGCTTCTCCTACGAGCAGTACTTC. Protein product: CASSQEAAGFSYEQYF.

This chain links TRBV29-1 with TRBJ2-5, with TRBD2 matching over 9 bases. The germline CDR1 and CDR2 sequences are SQVTM and ANQGSEA. The CDR3 runs 14 residues. CDR3 loop: CSSKAGGLQETQYF. As DNA, the CDR3 is TGCAGTAGCAAAGCGGGGGGCCTCCAAGAGACCCAGTACTTC.

The rearrangement joins TRBV6-2 or TRBV6-3 to TRBJ1-6, with a tentative D call TRBD1 (6 bases). V dropped 6 bases and J dropped 11 bases, with 14 bases sitting between them. This CDR3 spans 13 amino acids. CDR1 is MNHEY, CDR2 SVGEGT, per germline. CDR3 sequence reads: CASSPTGYPPLHF. In DNA, the CDR3 is TGTGCCAGCAGCCCCACAGGGTACCCACCCCTCCACTTT.

About this clonotype: A clone one base away is much larger, so this may be a read error. The chain has TRBV28 and TRBJ2-5; no definite D call. The J call is doubtful: the DNA matches TRBJ2-1 better. From germline, CDR1 is MDHEN and CDR2 SYDVKM. The CDR3 is made up of 13 amino acids. CDR3 nucleotides: TGTGCCAGCAGTTTACCGGACCAAGAGACCCAGTTCTTC. The encoded protein is CASSLPDQETQFF.

This clonotype was picked up one time. The chain has TRBV20-1 and TRBJ2-7; D may be TRBD1 or TRBD2 (5 bases each). Germline CDR1 DFQATT, CDR2 SNEGSKA (reference sequence). The CDR3 contains 13 residues. The ends were cut back, 6 bases at V and 4 bases at J, with 16 bases in the middle. The CDR3 spells CSAQRAGRYEQYF. CDR3 coding DNA: TGCAGTGCGCAACGGGCAGGGAGATACGAGCAGTACTTC.

The chain has TRBV7-6 and TRBJ2-1; D is unclear. With 0 bases removed from V and 6 bases from J, the gap between germline ends came to 9 bases. The CDR3 runs to 14 residues. CDR1 is SGHVS, CDR2 FNYEAQ, per germline. CDR3 nucleotide sequence: TGTGCCAGCAGCTTAGCGTGGAAGGGCAATGAGCAGTTCTTC. As protein: CASSLAWKGNEQFF.

This clonotype was detected only a few times. The V and J genes are TRBV20-1 and TRBJ1-5; TRBD1 might be the D (6 bases). The ends were cut back, 0 bases at V and 4 bases at J, with 16 bases in the middle. CDR3 size: 16 residues. CDR1 and CDR2 from the germline V gene are DFQATT and SNEGSKA (reference sequence). For the CDR3, the DNA is TGCAGTGCTAGAGAGGAAGGGACACATTTTAATCAGCCCCAGCATTTT. Translating gives CSAREEGTHFNQPQHF.

This clonotype came up a few times. The chain links TRBV4-1 to TRBJ2-3; D gene ambiguous. The CDR3 is made up of 12 amino acids. With 0 bases removed from V and 10 bases from J, the gap between germline ends came to 8 bases. CDR1 and CDR2 from the germline V gene are MGHRA and YSYEKL. The CDR3 protein is CASSQDPNAQYF. Here the CDR3 DNA reads TGCGCCAGCAGCCAAGATCCCAATGCGCAGTATTTT.

The chain carries TRBV3-1 and TRBJ1-5; no clear D gene. There are 13 residues in the CDR3. Germline assignment: CDR1 LGHDT and CDR2 YNNKEL (reference sequence). V shed 0 bases and J shed 7 bases, with 7 bases lying between them. The CDR3 spells CASSQDPVQPQHF. In nucleotides, the CDR3 is TGTGCCAGCAGCCAAGATCCGGTGCAGCCCCAGCATTTT.

The chain is built from TRBV7-2 and TRBJ2-3; 7 nucleotides line up with TRBD2. The CDR3 has 14 residues. V lost 5 bases to trimming and J lost 2 bases; unmatched junction nucleotides: 4. CDR1 is SGHTA and CDR2 is FQGNSA in the germline V gene. The CDR3 DNA reads as TGTGCCAGCAGCCTAGGACTAGTCACAGATACGCAGTATTTT. Translation: CASSLGLVTDTQYF.

This clonotype has only a few counts. V and J are TRBV20-1 and TRBJ2-3; no definite D call. The V end lost 3 bases, the J end lost 0 bases, and 13 bases lay between the germline ends. Per the germline V gene, CDR1 is DFQATT and CDR2 is SNEGSKA (reference sequence). The CDR3 loop spans 15 amino acids. CDR3 protein: CSASSIASSTDTQYF. The CDR3 DNA sequence: TGCAGTGCTAGCTCTATCGCCTCTAGCACAGATACGCAGTATTTT.

This chain uses TRBV7-2 with TRBJ2-7, with D tentatively TRBD1 (6 bases). Trimming removed 6 bases from V and 6 bases from J, with 9 bases in between. The CDR3 is made up of 11 amino acids. Looked up from germline, CDR1 is SGHTA and CDR2 is FQGNSA. This chain's CDR3 is CASRTGPEQYF. CDR3 in DNA: TGTGCCAGCAGGACAGGACCCGAGCAGTACTTC.

The rearrangement uses TRBV3-1 and TRBJ2-3; D perhaps matches TRBD1 (5 bases). Per the germline V gene, CDR1 is LGHDT and CDR2 is YNNKEL (reference sequence). The CDR3 extends over 14 amino acids. V gave up 1 base and J gave up 8 bases, with 13 bases separating them. The CDR3 DNA reads TGTGCCAGCAGCCAAGCAAGTCAGGGTAGTACGCAGTATTTT. Its translation is CASSQASQGSTQYF.

For the CDR3, the DNA is TGTGCCATCAGTGAAGTAGCGGGGGGGCAGGATGAGCAGTTCTTC. As protein: CAISEVAGGQDEQFF. This sequence joins TRBV10-3 and TRBJ2-1, with 11 bases lining up with TRBD2. V gave up 3 bases and J gave up 8 bases; unmatched junction bases: 6. CDR3 length equals 15 residues. CDR1 is ENHRY, CDR2 SYGVKD, per germline.

This clonotype appeared a few times. This chain uses TRBV20-1 with TRBJ1-2; maybe TRBD1 (6 bases). This CDR3 has 12 residues. Germline V gene sequence: CDR1 DFQATT, CDR2 SNEGSKA (reference sequence). V was cut by 5 bases and J by 4 bases, with 11 bases left in between. The CDR3 bases are TGCAGTGCTGCTGTAGGGGGCTATGGCTACACCTTC. Translation gives CSAAVGGYGYTF.

This clonotype occurred a few times. This chain connects TRBV25-1 to TRBJ2-5, with 7 positions matching TRBD1. The germline V gene encodes CDR1 MGHDK and CDR2 SYGVNS. This CDR3 comprises 14 residues. With V trimmed by 3 bases and J by 3 bases, 4 bases remained unmatched. The CDR3 loop is CASSDRGWEETQYF. CDR3 coding DNA: TGTGCCAGCAGTGACAGGGGGTGGGAAGAGACCCAGTACTTC.

This clonotype came up once. This may be a read error, as it is one base from a much larger clone. The chain joins TRBV4-1 to TRBJ2-4; D is undetermined. The J call may be wrong; the DNA end is better matched by TRBJ2-7. The CDR3 runs to 14 residues. The V gene's germline CDR1 is MGHRA and CDR2 YSYEKL. The CDR3 nucleotides read TGCGCCAGCGGCCAAGATGGCAGTACCTACGAGCAGTACTTC. Translated, it gives CASGQDGSTYEQYF.